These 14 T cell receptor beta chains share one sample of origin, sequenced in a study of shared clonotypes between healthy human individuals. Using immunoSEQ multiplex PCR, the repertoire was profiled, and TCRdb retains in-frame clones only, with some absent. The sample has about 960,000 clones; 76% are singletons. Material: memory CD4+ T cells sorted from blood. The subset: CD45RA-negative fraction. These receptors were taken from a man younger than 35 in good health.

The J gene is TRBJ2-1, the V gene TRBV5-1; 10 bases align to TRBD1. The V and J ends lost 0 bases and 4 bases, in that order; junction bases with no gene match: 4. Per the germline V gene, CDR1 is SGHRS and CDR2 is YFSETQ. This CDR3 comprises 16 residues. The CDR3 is CASSLAGTGAYNEQFF. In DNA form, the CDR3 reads TGCGCCAGCAGCTTGGCCGGGACAGGGGCTTACAATGAGCAGTTCTTC.

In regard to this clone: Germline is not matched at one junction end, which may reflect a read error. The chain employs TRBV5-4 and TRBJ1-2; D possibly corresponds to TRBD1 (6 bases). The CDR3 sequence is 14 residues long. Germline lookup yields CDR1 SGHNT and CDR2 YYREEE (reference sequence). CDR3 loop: CASTTDSLNSGYTF. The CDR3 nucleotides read TGTGCCAGCACCACGGACAGCCTGAACTCTGGCTACACCTTC.

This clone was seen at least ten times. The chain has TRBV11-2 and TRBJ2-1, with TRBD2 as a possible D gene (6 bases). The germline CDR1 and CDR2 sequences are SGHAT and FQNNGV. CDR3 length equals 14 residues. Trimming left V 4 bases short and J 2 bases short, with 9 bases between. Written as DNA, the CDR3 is TGTGCCAGCAGCTCTCGGGAGACCTACAATGAGCAGTTCTTC. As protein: CASSSRETYNEQFF. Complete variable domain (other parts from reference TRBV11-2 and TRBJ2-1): EAGVAQSPRYKIIEKRQSVAFWCNPISGHATLYWYQQILGQGPKLLIQFQNNGVVDDSQLPKDRFSAERLKGVDSTLKIQPAKLEDSAVYLCASSSRETYNEQFFGPGTRLTVL.

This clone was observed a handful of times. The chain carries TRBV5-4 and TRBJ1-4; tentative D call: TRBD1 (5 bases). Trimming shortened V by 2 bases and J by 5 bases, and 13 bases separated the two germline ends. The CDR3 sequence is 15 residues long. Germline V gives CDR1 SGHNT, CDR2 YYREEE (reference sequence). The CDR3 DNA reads TGTGCCAGCAGCTTTGGTGGGACTTCCAATGAAAAACTGTTTTTT. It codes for CASSFGGTSNEKLFF.

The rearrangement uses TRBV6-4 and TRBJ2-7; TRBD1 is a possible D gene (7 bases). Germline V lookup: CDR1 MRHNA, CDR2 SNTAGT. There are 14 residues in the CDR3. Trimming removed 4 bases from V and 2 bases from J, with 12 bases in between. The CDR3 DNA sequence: TGTGCCAGCAGTGGCGGGACAGATCCCTACGAGCAGTACTTC. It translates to CASSGGTDPYEQYF.

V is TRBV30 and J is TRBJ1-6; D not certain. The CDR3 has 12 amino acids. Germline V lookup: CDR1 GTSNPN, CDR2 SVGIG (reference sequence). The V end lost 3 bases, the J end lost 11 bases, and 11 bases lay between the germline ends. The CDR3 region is CAWRSGNPPLHF. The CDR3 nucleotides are TGTGCCTGGAGGTCAGGTAACCCACCCCTCCACTTT.

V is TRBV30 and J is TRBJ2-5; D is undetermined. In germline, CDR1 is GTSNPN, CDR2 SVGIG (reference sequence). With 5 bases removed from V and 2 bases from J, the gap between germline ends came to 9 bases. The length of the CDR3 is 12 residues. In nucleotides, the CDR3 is TGTGCCTGGGCTGGGGTACAAGAGACCCAGTACTTC. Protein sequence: CAWAGVQETQYF.

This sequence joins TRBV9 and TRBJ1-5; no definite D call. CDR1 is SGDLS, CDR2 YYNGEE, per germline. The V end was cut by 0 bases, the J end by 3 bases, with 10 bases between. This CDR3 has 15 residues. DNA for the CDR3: TGTGCCAGCAGCGTAGAAGGGCTGGACAATCAGCCCCAGCATTTT. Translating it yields CASSVEGLDNQPQHF. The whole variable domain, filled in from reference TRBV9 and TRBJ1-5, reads DSGVTQTPKHLITATGQRVTLRCSPRSGDLSVYWYQQSLDQGLQFLIQYYNGEERAKGNILERFSAQQFPDLHSELNLSSLELGDSALYFCASSVEGLDNQPQHFGDGTRLSIL.

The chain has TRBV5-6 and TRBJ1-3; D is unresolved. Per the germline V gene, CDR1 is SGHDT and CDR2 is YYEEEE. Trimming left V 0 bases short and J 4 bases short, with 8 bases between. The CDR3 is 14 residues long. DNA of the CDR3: TGTGCCAGCAGCTTGGTTGTGGAAGGAAACACCATATATTTT. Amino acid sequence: CASSLVVEGNTIYF.

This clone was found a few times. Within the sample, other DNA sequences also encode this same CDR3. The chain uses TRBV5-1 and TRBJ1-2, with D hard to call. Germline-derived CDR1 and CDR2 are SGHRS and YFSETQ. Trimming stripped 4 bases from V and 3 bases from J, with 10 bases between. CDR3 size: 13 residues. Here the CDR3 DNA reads TGCGCCAGCAGCCCAACCGGGGACTATGGCTACACCTTC. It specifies CASSPTGDYGYTF.

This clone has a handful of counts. The CDR3 spells CASKIRDTYYEQYF. DNA of the CDR3: TGCGCCAGCAAGATCCGGGATACCTACTACGAGCAGTACTTC. This chain joins TRBV10-2 and TRBJ2-7; D may be TRBD2 (5 bases). V shed 7 bases and J shed 3 bases, with 16 bases lying between them. The CDR3 runs to 14 residues. Germline values: CDR1 WSHSY, CDR2 SAAADI.

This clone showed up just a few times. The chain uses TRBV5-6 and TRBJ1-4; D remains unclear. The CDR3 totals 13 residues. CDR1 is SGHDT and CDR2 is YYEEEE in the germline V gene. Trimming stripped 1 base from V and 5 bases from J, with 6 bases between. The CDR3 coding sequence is TGTGCCAGCAGCTTGACGGTGAATGAAAAACTGTTTTTT. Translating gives CASSLTVNEKLFF.

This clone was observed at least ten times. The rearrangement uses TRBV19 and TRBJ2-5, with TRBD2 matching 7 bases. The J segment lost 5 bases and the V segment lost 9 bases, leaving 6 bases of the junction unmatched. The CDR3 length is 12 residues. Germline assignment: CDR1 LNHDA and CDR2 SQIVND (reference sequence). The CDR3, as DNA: TGTGCCAGCCGGGGGGTGTCTGAGACCCAGTACTTC. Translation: CASRGVSETQYF.

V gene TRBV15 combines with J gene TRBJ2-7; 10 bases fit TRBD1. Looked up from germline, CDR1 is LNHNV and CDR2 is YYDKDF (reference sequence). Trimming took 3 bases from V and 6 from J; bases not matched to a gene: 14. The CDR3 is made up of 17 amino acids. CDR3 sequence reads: CATSSGHRDRGHFEQYF. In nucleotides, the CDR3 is TGTGCCACCAGCAGTGGGCACCGGGACAGGGGTCACTTCGAGCAGTACTTC.